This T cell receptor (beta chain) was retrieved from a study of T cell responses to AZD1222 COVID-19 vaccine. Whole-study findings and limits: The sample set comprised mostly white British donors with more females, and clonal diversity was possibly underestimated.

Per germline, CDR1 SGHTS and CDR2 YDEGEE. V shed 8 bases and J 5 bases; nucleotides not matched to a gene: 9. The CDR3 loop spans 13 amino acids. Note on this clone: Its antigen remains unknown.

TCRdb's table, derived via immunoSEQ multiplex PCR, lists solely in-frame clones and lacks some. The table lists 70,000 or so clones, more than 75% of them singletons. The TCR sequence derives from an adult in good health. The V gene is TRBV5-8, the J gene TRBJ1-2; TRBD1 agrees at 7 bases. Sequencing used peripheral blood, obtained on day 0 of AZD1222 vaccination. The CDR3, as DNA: TGTGCCAGTGTCGACAGGGTTCGGTATGGCTACACCTTC. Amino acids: CASVDRVRYGYTF.